Below, 7 T cell receptor beta chains from the same sample are listed, as sequenced in a study of blood T cell repertoires in COVID-19. Produced via immunoSEQ multiplex PCR; TCRdb's table is partial and in-frame only. The table lists roughly 63,000 clones, roughly four fifths of them singletons. The source material was peripheral blood. These receptors originate from a woman of 80 years or more with acute or convalescent COVID-19.

The chain combines TRBV6-4 with TRBJ2-6, with a weak D call TRBD1 (8 bases). Trimming removed 6 bases from V and 4 bases from J, with 19 bases in between. The CDR3 sequence is 17 residues long. Germline CDR1 and CDR2: MRHNA and SNTAGT. Here the CDR3 DNA reads TGTGCCAGCAGGAGCGGGACAGGTCCCTCAGGGGCCAACGTCCTGACTTTC. It codes for CASRSGTGPSGANVLTF.

This clone is a singleton in its sample. The chain recombines TRBV19 with TRBJ2-1, with D possibly being TRBD1 (5 bases). Germline V gene lookup returns CDR1 LNHDA and CDR2 SQIVND (reference sequence). Trimming removed 3 bases at V and 4 bases at J, with 22 bases between. This CDR3 has 18 amino acids. As DNA, the CDR3 is TGTGCCAGTAGTATTAGTCAGGGTAAAATCGGAAAGTACAATGAGCAGTTCTTC. It codes for CASSISQGKIGKYNEQFF.

The V and J genes are TRBV6-5 and TRBJ1-5; perhaps TRBD1 as D (5 bases). Germline V gene lookup returns CDR1 MNHEY and CDR2 SVGAGI. CDR3 length equals 15 residues. Trimming removed 7 bases from V and 2 bases from J, with 15 bases in between. CDR3: CASNRGGMGNQPQHF. CDR3 bases: TGTGCCAGCAACCGGGGGGGTATGGGCAATCAGCCCCAGCATTTT.

V is TRBV19 and J is TRBJ2-1, with a possible D match to TRBD1 (6 bases). Germline V gene data show CDR1 as LNHDA and CDR2 as SQIVND (reference sequence). V was pared by 7 bases and J by 0 bases, with 13 bases between. The CDR3 length is 15 residues. CDR3 in DNA: TGTGCCAGTAAGTCAGGGGTCATCTCCTACAATGAGCAGTTCTTC. Its translation is CASKSGVISYNEQFF.

This chain uses TRBV29-1 with TRBJ2-1; 7 bases are shared with TRBD2. Losses at the gene ends were 1 base for V and 9 bases for J; bases not matched to a gene: 12. The CDR3 is 15 residues long. The germline CDR1 and CDR2 sequences are SQVTM and ANQGSEA. The CDR3 region is CSVEGWLAVRGEQFF. In DNA, the CDR3 is TGCAGCGTTGAAGGTTGGCTAGCGGTACGTGGTGAGCAGTTCTTC.

CDR3 coding DNA: TGCGCCAGCAGCCAATCTCGGCAGGGGGGTCTCCGGTCATACAATGAGCAGTTCTTC. Translated, it gives CASSQSRQGGLRSYNEQFF. The chain carries TRBV4-1 and TRBJ2-1; D possibly corresponds to TRBD1 (7 bases). The length of the CDR3 is 19 residues. CDR1 is MGHRA and CDR2 is YSYEKL in the germline V gene. V was pared by 2 bases and J by 4 bases, with 24 bases between.

This rearrangement joins TRBV5-1 to TRBJ2-1; possibly TRBD1 for D (6 bases). CDR3 length equals 15 residues. V shed 0 bases and J shed 6 bases, with 13 bases lying between them. Germline V lookup: CDR1 SGHRS, CDR2 YFSETQ. The CDR3 reads CASSLAPGVSNEQFF. For the CDR3, the DNA is TGCGCCAGCAGCTTGGCCCCAGGGGTTAGCAATGAGCAGTTCTTC.